This is a list of T cell receptor beta chains from one sample in a study of beta chain features in type 1 diabetes. Sequenced by immunoSEQ multiplex PCR; TCRdb stores in-frame clones only, minus some. The table lists over 350,000 clones, roughly 15% of them singletons. Material: naive CD4+ T cells from blood. These receptors were collected from a woman under 30 in good health. Both conserved end residues are part of each CDR3. D genes are given only for firm matches. Rows give clone size only sometimes, using once, few, many, or a class for an expanded clone.

TRBJ2-1	TRBV5-1	few	NA	CASSLAQTASRSYNEQFF	TGCGCCAGCAGCTTGGCCCAGACAGCATCTCGCTCCTACAATGAGCAGTTCTTC
TRBJ2-1	TRBV7-9	NA	TRBD2	CASSRSGTSGSKGNEQFF	TGTGCCAGCAGCCGCTCCGGGACTAGCGGGAGTAAGGGGAATGAGCAGTTCTTC
TRBJ1-2	TRBV30	few	NA	CAWSAGFGGYTF	TGTGCCTGGAGTGCAGGTTTTGGTGGCTACACCTTC
TRBJ2-6	TRBV9	NA	NA	CASSVAGSGANVLTF	TGTGCCAGCAGCGTAGCAGGGTCTGGGGCCAACGTCCTGACTTTC
TRBJ2-2	TRBV30	few	TRBD2	CAWSVPMGLAGGRRSGELFF	TGTGCCTGGAGTGTACCTATGGGACTAGCGGGAGGCCGTAGGTCCGGGGAGCTGTTTTTT
TRBJ2-3	TRBV9	NA	NA	CASSVGGLSTDTQYF	TGTGCCAGCAGCGTGGGGGGGCTCAGCACAGATACGCAGTATTTT
TRBJ1-1	TRBV18	few	TRBD1	CASSRDSNWNTEAFF	TGTGCCAGCTCACGGGACAGTAATTGGAACACTGAAGCTTTCTTT
TRBJ2-1	TRBV4-2	few	TRBD2	CASSQVGSSSGRHPTYNEQFF	TGTGCCAGCAGCCAAGTTGGGTCGTCTAGCGGGAGGCATCCGACCTACAATGAGCAGTTCTTC
TRBJ1-5	TRBV5-6	NA	TRBD1	CASSFSPGQGIRGQPQHF	TGTGCCAGCAGCTTTTCCCCGGGACAGGGGATTCGTGGTCAGCCCCAGCATTTT
TRBJ1-5	TRBV15	NA	TRBD1	CATTDRGGYSNQPQHF	TGTGCCACCACGGACAGGGGGGGATATAGCAATCAGCCCCAGCATTTT
TRBJ2-1	TRBV11-2	few	TRBD2	CASSLDRLAGVNEQFF	TGTGCCAGCAGCTTAGATAGACTAGCGGGAGTCAATGAGCAGTTCTTC
TRBJ2-1	TRBV28	NA	TRBD1	CASSPAGTGTWEQFF	TGTGCCAGCAGTCCCGCCGGGACAGGGACTTGGGAGCAGTTCTTC
TRBJ2-7	TRBV5-1	few	TRBD2	CASSLAAGGSSYEQYF	TGCGCCAGCAGCTTGGCCGCGGGAGGTAGCTCCTACGAGCAGTACTTC